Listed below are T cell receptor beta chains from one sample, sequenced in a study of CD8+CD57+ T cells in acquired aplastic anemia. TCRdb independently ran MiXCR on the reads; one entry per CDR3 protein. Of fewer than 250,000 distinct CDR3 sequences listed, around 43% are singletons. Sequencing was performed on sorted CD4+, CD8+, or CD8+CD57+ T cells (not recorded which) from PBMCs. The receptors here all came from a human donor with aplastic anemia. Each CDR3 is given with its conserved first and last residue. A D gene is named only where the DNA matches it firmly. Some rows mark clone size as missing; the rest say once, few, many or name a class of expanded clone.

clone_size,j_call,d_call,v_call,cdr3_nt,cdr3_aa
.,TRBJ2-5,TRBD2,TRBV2,TGTGCCAGCGCCCTTAGCGGGTGGGAGACCCAGTACTTC,CASALSGWETQYF
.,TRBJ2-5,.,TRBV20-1,TGCAGTGCCAGAGATCGGGGCGGGAACTCCATGGAGACCCAGTACTTC,CSARDRGGNSMETQYF
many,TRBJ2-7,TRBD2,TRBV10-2,TGCGCCAGCGAGTTAGCTCGCGGGAGGGAGCAGTACTTC,CASELARGREQYF
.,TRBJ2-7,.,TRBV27,TGTGCCAGCAGCCCCTCTTCCGGGACCCGGACCTACGAGCAGTACTTC,CASSPSSGTRTYEQYF
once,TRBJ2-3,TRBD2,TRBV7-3,TGTGCCAGCAGCGCGACTAGCGGGAGGAAAGATACGCAGTATTTT,CASSATSGRKDTQYF
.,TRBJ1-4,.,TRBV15,TGTGCCACCAGCGCAGGGACCGTCAATGAAAAACTGTTTTTT,CATSAGTVNEKLFF
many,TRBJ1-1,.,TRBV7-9,TGTGCCAGCAGCTGGCGGGGGAACACTGAAGCTTTCTTT,CASSWRGNTEAFF
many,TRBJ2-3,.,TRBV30,TGTGCCTGGATTGGGGGTACGCAGTATTTT,CAWIGGTQYF
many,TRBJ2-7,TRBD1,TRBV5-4,TGTGCCAGCAGCTTCGGGACAGGGGTGGAGCAGTACTTC,CASSFGTGVEQYF
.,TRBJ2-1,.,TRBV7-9,TGCGCCAGCAGCCAAGATTTCGGACAGAGCTCCTACAATGAGCAGTTCTTC,CASSQDFGQSSYNEQFF
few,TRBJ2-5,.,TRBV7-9,TGTGCCAGCAGCTTAGTTTTGGAGACCCAGTACTTC,CASSLVLETQYF
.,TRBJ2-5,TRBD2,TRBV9,TGTGCCAGCAGCGAGACCGGGACTAGCCGGATGCCTACCCAGTACTTC,CASSETGTSRMPTQYF
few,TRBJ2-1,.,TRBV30,TGTGCCTGGAGTGAATTGGATGAGCAGTTCTTC,CAWSELDEQFF
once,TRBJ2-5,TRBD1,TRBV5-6,TGTGCCAGCAGCCAAGGGACAGGGGGCGACCAAGAGACCCAGTACTTC,CASSQGTGGDQETQYF
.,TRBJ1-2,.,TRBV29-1,TGCAGCGTTGAAGGGTGGCAGGGGTTCGGCTACACCTTC,CSVEGWQGFGYTF
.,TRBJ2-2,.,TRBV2,TGTGCCAGCAGCAAGACTGGGAGAGTCGGGGAGCTGTTTTTT,CASSKTGRVGELFF
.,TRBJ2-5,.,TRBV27,TGTGCCAGCAGTTTAAATCGGATGGATCAGCCCCAGTACTTC,CASSLNRMDQPQYF
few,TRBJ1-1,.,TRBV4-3,TGCGCCAGCAGCCAAGGTATTACGGGACAAAGGAACACTGAAGCTTTCTTT,CASSQGITGQRNTEAFF
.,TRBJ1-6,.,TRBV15,TGTGCCACCAGCAGAGTACAGCTGAATTCACCCCCCCACTTT,CATSRVQLNSPPHF
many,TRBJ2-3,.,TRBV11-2,TGTGCCAGCAGCTTATTGGGGGTATCAGATACGCAGTATTTT,CASSLLGVSDTQYF
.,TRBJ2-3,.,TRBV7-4,TGTGCCAGCAGCTCACCCCCAGGGGCAGGTCACAACCCCACAGATACGCAGTATTTT,CASSSPPGAGHNPTDTQYF
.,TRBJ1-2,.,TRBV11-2,TGTGCCGGCAGCTTAGGTTCGTATGGCTACACCTTC,CAGSLGSYGYTF
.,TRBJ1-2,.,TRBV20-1,TGCAGTGCTAGGTCCGGGACCTTTGACGACTACACCTTC,CSARSGTFDDYTF
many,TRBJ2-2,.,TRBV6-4,TGTGCCAGCACCCCCGGGAACACCGGGGAGCTGTTTTTT,CASTPGNTGELFF
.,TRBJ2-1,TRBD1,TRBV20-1,TGCAGTGCTCGAACCGGGACAGGGGGTTTAAATGAGCAGTTCTTC,CSARTGTGGLNEQFF
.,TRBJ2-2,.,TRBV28,TGTGCCAGCAGCTTAGACACCGGGGGGCTGTTTTTT,CASSLDTGGLFF
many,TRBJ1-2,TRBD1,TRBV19,TGTGCCAGTAGTATACCATCGCGACAGGGGGCGTATGGCTACACCTTC,CASSIPSRQGAYGYTF
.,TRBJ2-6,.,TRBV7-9,TGTGCCAGCAGCTTAGAGGGGACAGGGGCCAACGTCCTGACTTTC,CASSLEGTGANVLTF
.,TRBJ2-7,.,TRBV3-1,TGTGCCAGCAGCCCCACCAGAACTTACTTTCTAGACAGTCACGAGCAGTACTTC,CASSPTRTYFLDSHEQYF
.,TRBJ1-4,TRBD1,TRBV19,TGTGCCAGTGCACGTGGTGGACAGGGCGTCCCGGAAGAAAAACTGTTTTTT,CASARGGQGVPEEKLFF
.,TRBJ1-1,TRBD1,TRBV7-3,TGTGCCAGCAGCCCTGAGGAGGGGGCCCAAGGAGTTGAAGCTTTCTTT,CASSPEEGAQGVEAFF
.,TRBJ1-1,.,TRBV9,TGTGCCAGCAGCGTAGAGGTAGGAGGACCTGAAGCTTTCTTT,CASSVEVGGPEAFF
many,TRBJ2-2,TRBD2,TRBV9,TGTGCCAGCAGCGTAGGTCGGGAGGACACCGGGGAGCTGTTTTTT,CASSVGREDTGELFF
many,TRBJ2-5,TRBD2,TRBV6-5,TGTGCCAGCAGTTTGACTAGCGGGAGGAAGGATGAGACCCAGTACTTC,CASSLTSGRKDETQYF